The sequence of this T cell receptor beta chain was determined in a study of cytomegalovirus exposure and HLA in healthy donors. Germline V gene lookup returns CDR1 SGHNT and CDR2 YYREEE (reference sequence). The CDR3 totals 15 residues. V gave up 3 bases and J gave up 4 bases; unmatched junction bases: 8. Primers: 60 Vbeta forward and 13 Jbeta reverse. Clones were read by immunoSEQ multiplex PCR, and TCRdb kept only the in-frame ones, dropping some. Among approximately 200,000 clones, around 74% were seen once, and the ten largest hold around 1.4%. The sequenced sample consisted of PBMCs. The sequence derives from a girl aged 5-17 years in good health and CMV-seropositive. The chain employs TRBV5-4 and TRBJ1-1; 8 bases are a match to TRBD1. The CDR3 spells CASSYRTGRVTEAFF. The CDR3 nucleotides are TGTGCCAGCAGCTATCGGACAGGGAGGGTCACTGAAGCTTTCTTT.